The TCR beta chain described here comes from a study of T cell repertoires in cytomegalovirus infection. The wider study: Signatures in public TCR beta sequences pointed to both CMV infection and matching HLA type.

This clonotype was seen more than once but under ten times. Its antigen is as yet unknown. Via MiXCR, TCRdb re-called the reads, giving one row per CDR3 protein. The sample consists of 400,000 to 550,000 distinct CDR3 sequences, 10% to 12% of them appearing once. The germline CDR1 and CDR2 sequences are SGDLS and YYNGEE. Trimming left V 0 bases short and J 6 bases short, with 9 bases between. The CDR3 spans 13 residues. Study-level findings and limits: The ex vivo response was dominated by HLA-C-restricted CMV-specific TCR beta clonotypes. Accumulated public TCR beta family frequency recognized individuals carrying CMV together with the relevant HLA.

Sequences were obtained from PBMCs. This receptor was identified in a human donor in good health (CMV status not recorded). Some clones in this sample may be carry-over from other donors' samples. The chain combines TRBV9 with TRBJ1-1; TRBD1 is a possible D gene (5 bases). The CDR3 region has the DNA TGTGCCAGCAGCGTAGACGACAGCCCTGAAGCTTTCTTT. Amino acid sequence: CASSVDDSPEAFF.